This T cell receptor (beta chain) was identified during a study of T-cell reconstitution after alpha-beta-depleted transplantation in children (dated by TCRdb to 2016 to 2017). With regard to the full study: T-cell immune reconstitution after TCRalphabeta/CD19-depleted allogeneic hematopoietic cell transplantation in children was quantitatively tracked in the study by means of TCR repertoire profiling. Study-wide conclusions, independent of this receptor: In some patients, the high TCRbeta diversity seen at day 60 was put down to recipient T cells and intrathymic progenitors that had survived conditioning. Hyperexpanded clone frequencies declined over subsequent months; after one year, T-cell counts and TCRbeta diversity were mostly attributed to newly produced T cells. About two months after transplant, the apparently early recovery of alphabetaT-cell counts reportedly depended on just several hundred clones that had expanded rapidly and came from non-depleted graft cells.

From the germline V gene, CDR1 is SGHRS and CDR2 is YFSETQ. There are 13 amino acids in the CDR3, from cysteine to phenylalanine inclusive. Only the CDR3 DNA stays, 39 bases, in frame from base 1. V sheds 1 base and J sheds 1 base, leaving 5 bases between their ends. The method behind the library was PCR. Sequencer: Illumina HiSeq 2500. TCR libraries were prepared with molecular barcoding, using unique molecular identifiers to normalize TCRbeta repertoire quantification. TCRdb reran the public reads through fastp at Q25 and MiXCR, keeping productive beta chains. For every CDR3 protein sequence, its rows merge into one entry that carries the most common genes and DNA. The sample contains over 45,000 distinct CDR3 sequences, around 5.9% of them found a single time. The ten biggest clones cover 30% to 35% of the sample. Explained via the paper, the time point label denotes: day 60 (about 2 months) after transplantation. What the treatment or condition label conveys for this sample: allogeneic hematopoietic cell transplantation with graft depleted of TCRalphabeta T cells and CD19 B cells. The children who served as transplant recipients had been given grafts of TCRalphabeta/CD19-depleted allogeneic hematopoietic cells.

As for this clonotype: Its antigen specificity is not known. Base qualities are not recorded, but no much larger clone differs from it by a single base.

Sequenced material: PBMCs, mostly from graft donor cells, taken 60 days after TCRalphabeta/CD19-depleted stem cell transplant. The rearrangement joined TRBV5-1 to TRBJ1-1; no D segment can be confidently identified. This TCR derives from a female patient between 2 and 15 years old who had a stem cell transplant for aplastic anemia, so the T cells may come from the graft donor. The CDR3 region has the sequence CASSLYRNTEAFF. The base sequence is TGCGCCAGCAGCTTGTACAGGAACACTGAAGCTTTCTTT.